One sample yielded the 30 T cell receptor beta chains listed below, sequenced in a study of T cells after yellow fever vaccination. TCRdb used MiXCR to reprocess the 5' RACE reads, holding one entry per CDR3 protein. The sample gives 200,000 to 300,000 distinct CDR3 sequences, 13% of which show up once; approximately 0.49% is in the top ten. The sample consisted of CD4+ T cells sorted from PBMCs, taken 45 days after the yellow fever booster vaccination. The receptors were sampled from a man aged 25 to 40 who received the YFV17D yellow fever vaccine.

This clonotype was seen a handful of times. The chain is built from TRBV6-2 or TRBV6-3 and TRBJ2-3; D perhaps matches TRBD1 (6 bases). V was cut by 6 bases and J by 1 base, with 11 bases left in between. Per the germline V gene, CDR1 is MNHEY and CDR2 is SVGEGT. The CDR3 is 14 amino acids. The CDR3, as DNA: TGTGCCAGCAGGGGATGGACAGGCACAGATACGCAGTATTTT. It yields the protein CASRGWTGTDTQYF.

This clonotype was detected only a few times. The chain is built from TRBV7-9 and TRBJ2-5; 7 bases agree with TRBD2. Looked up from germline, CDR1 is SEHNR and CDR2 is FQNEAQ (reference sequence). The CDR3 runs 14 residues. The junction had 4 bases not matched to a gene; V was cut back by 2 bases and J by 4 bases. The chain's CDR3 is CASSLQVAGETQYF. DNA for the CDR3: TGTGCCAGCAGCTTACAGGTAGCGGGAGAGACCCAGTACTTC.

There are a few counts of this clonotype. The chain links TRBV4-2 to TRBJ1-1; possible D gene TRBD1, 6 bases. The germline V gene encodes CDR1 LGHNA and CDR2 YNFKEQ. V gave up 0 bases and J gave up 11 bases, with 13 bases separating them. This CDR3 spans 13 amino acids. The CDR3, as DNA: TGTGCCAGCAGCCAAGAGGGGGCTGGGGTCGCTTTCTTT. It specifies CASSQEGAGVAFF.

The V gene is TRBV5-1, the J gene TRBJ2-1, with 14 bases that match TRBD2. The ends lost 4 bases at V and 7 bases at J; junction bases unmatched: 13. Germline V gene data show CDR1 as SGHRS and CDR2 as YFSETQ. The CDR3 totals 18 residues. The CDR3 loop is CASSERSGTSGSQNEQFF. CDR3 DNA sequence: TGCGCCAGCAGCGAACGATCTGGGACTAGCGGGAGTCAAAATGAGCAGTTCTTC. Based on the CDR3 plus reference TRBV5-1 and TRBJ2-1, the full variable domain is KAGVTQTPRYLIKTRGQQVTLSCSPISGHRSVSWYQQTPGQGLQFLFEYFSETQRNKGNFPGRFSGRQFSNSRSEMNVSTLELGDSALYLCASSERSGTSGSQNEQFFGPGTRLTVL.

This rearrangement joins TRBV12-3 or TRBV12-4 to TRBJ2-7; the D is unclear. The CDR3 extends over 12 amino acids. V was clipped by 3 bases and J by 13 bases, with 16 bases between them. This chain's CDR3 is CASSFTGGTDYF. The CDR3 bases are TGTGCCAGCAGTTTTACGGGCGGTACAGACTACTTC.

The CDR3, as DNA: TGTGCCAGCACCCTAGCGGCTAGCACAGATACGCAGTATTTT. Translated, it gives CASTLAASTDTQYF. The V call is TRBV25-1, the J call TRBJ2-3; TRBD2 agrees at 7 bases. Unmatched junction bases numbered 4, after V lost 7 bases and J lost 0 bases. Germline CDR1 MGHDK, CDR2 SYGVNS. This CDR3 has 14 residues.

The V and J genes are TRBV4-2 and TRBJ2-7; D might be TRBD2 (5 bases). The V end lost 4 bases, the J end lost 3 bases, and 10 bases lay between the germline ends. The CDR3 contains 13 residues. Germline V CDR1 and CDR2: LGHNA, YNFKEQ. DNA for the CDR3: TGTGCCAGCAGCCGTCCAGGAGGCTACGAGCAGTACTTC. The encoded protein is CASSRPGGYEQYF.

The gene calls are TRBV5-1 and TRBJ2-7; D is possibly TRBD1 (6 bases). Germline V gene sequence: CDR1 SGHRS, CDR2 YFSETQ. The CDR3 sequence is 14 residues long. Trimming pared 0 bases from V and 3 bases from J, leaving 10 bases between. The CDR3 DNA follows: TGCGCCAGCAGCTTGGAGACAGGCTTCTACGAGCAGTACTTC. It codes for CASSLETGFYEQYF.

This sequence joins TRBV7-2 and TRBJ2-2, with unresolved D. The V gene lost 5 bases and the J gene lost 4 bases, with 11 bases spanning the gap. The CDR3 contains 14 residues. Per germline, CDR1 SGHTA and CDR2 FQGNSA. CDR3 DNA sequence: TGTGCCAGCAGCAAATCGGGTGTCACCGGGGAGCTGTTTTTT. Amino acids: CASSKSGVTGELFF.

This clonotype has only a few counts. This chain links TRBV7-2 with TRBJ1-1; D not resolved. Germline V gene sequence: CDR1 SGHTA, CDR2 FQGNSA. V lost 6 bases, J lost 1 base, and 12 bases lay in between. There are 14 residues in the CDR3. This CDR3 reads CASSLRTTNTEAFF. The CDR3 coding sequence is TGTGCCAGCAGTTTACGTACTACGAACACTGAAGCTTTCTTT.

This clonotype was observed a few times. The chain recombines TRBV7-6 with TRBJ1-5; D is possibly TRBD1 (6 bases). V dropped 5 bases and J dropped 4 bases, with 12 bases sitting between them. This CDR3 has 14 residues. The germline V gene has CDR1 SGHVS and CDR2 FNYEAQ. CDR3 sequence: CASSDQTGNQPQHF. The CDR3 region has the DNA TGTGCCAGCAGCGACCAGACAGGAAATCAGCCCCAGCATTTT.

This clonotype was seen a few times. The chain recombines TRBV7-2 with TRBJ2-5; 7 nucleotides match TRBD2. The germline CDR1 and CDR2 sequences are SGHTA and FQGNSA. V was clipped by 5 bases and J by 2 bases; unmatched bases: 8. The CDR3 covers 15 residues. Here the CDR3 reads CASSRQRGRQETQYF. DNA of the CDR3: TGTGCCAGCAGCCGACAGCGGGGAAGACAAGAGACCCAGTACTTC.

This sequence joins TRBV4-3 and TRBJ2-1; D is possibly TRBD2 (5 bases). V was shortened by 0 bases and J by 9 bases, with 15 bases between the two germline ends. The germline V gene has CDR1 LGHNA and CDR2 YSLEER. The CDR3 spans 15 residues. In DNA form, the CDR3 reads TGCGCCAGCAGCCAAGAATACGCGCCTCTAGCTGAGCAGTTCTTC. This encodes CASSQEYAPLAEQFF.

This clonotype was detected only a few times. The chain couples TRBV7-2 to TRBJ1-5; D is perhaps TRBD1 (6 bases). V gave up 4 bases and J gave up 12 bases, with 13 bases separating them. Germline V gene data show CDR1 as SGHTA and CDR2 as FQGNSA. The CDR3 is 12 amino acids. CDR3 DNA: TGTGCCAGCAGCTCCCGTGGGGGGCGCCAGCATTTT. Residues: CASSSRGGRQHF.

This clonotype was observed a few times. CDR3 amino acids: CASSLGAGGNQPQHF. The CDR3 coding sequence is TGCGCCAGCAGCTTGGGGGCGGGAGGCAATCAGCCCCAGCATTTT. The chain combines TRBV5-1 with TRBJ1-5, with D unclear. Trimming took 0 bases from V and 2 from J, leaving 9 bases between them. This CDR3 is built from 15 residues. Germline CDR1 reads SGHRS; CDR2 reads YFSETQ.

This clonotype was seen a few times. The chain employs TRBV20-1 and TRBJ2-1, with TRBD2 matching 13 bases. CDR3 length: 16 residues. Germline CDR1 is DFQATT and CDR2 is SNEGSKA (reference sequence). Trimming removed 6 bases from V and 0 bases from J; junction bases left unmatched: 5. Here the CDR3 reads CSAPTSGRSSYNEQFF. The CDR3 DNA sequence: TGCAGTGCCCCGACTAGCGGGAGGAGCTCCTACAATGAGCAGTTCTTC.

V usage is TRBV6-1 and J usage is TRBJ2-1; 8 positions match TRBD2. The CDR3 totals 16 residues. V lost 2 bases, J lost 5 bases, and 8 bases stayed unmatched. Germline V CDR1 and CDR2: MNHNS, SASEGT. The CDR3 spells CASSEPGGRGHNEQFF. The CDR3 coding sequence is TGTGCCAGCAGTGAACCGGGGGGGAGAGGCCACAATGAGCAGTTCTTC.

Only a few counts were recorded for this clonotype. The chain couples TRBV7-2 to TRBJ2-7; 12 nucleotides line up with TRBD1. This CDR3 is 16 amino acids long. V shed 2 bases, J shed 7 bases, and the junction held 9 bases outside the gene matches. CDR1 SGHTA and CDR2 FQGNSA come from the germline V gene. In DNA, the CDR3 is TGTGCCAGCAGCTTATCGGCCGGGACAGGGGGCGTGGAGCAGTACTTC. This gives the protein CASSLSAGTGGVEQYF.

V usage is TRBV12-3 or TRBV12-4 and J usage is TRBJ2-2; 7 bases fit TRBD1. The CDR3 runs 17 residues. J was trimmed by 1 base and V by 7 bases; bases with no gene match: 12. The CDR3 loop reads CASTPYLRQGNTGELFF. The CDR3 DNA reads as TGTGCCAGCACCCCCTATCTGAGACAGGGGAACACCGGGGAGCTGTTTTTT.

This rearrangement joins TRBV7-2 to TRBJ2-3, with 11 bases fitting TRBD2. The CDR3 is 15 amino acids. From germline, CDR1 is SGHTA and CDR2 FQGNSA. V gave up 2 bases and J gave up 7 bases; unmatched junction bases: 5. The CDR3 DNA sequence: TGTGCCAGCAGCTTAAAGCTAGCGGGAGGAAATACGCAGTATTTT. This sequence encodes CASSLKLAGGNTQYF.

This clonotype has just a few counts. The chain has TRBV27 and TRBJ2-1; 9 positions agree with TRBD2. This CDR3 comprises 14 residues. V lost 6 bases, J lost 5 bases, and 5 bases stayed unmatched. Looked up from germline, CDR1 is MNHEY and CDR2 is SMNVEV (reference sequence). The chain's CDR3 is CASRTGLANNEQFF. The CDR3 coding sequence is TGTGCCAGCAGGACGGGACTAGCCAACAATGAGCAGTTCTTC.

This clonotype was observed a handful of times. The V and J genes are TRBV7-2 and TRBJ1-2; 8 positions agree with TRBD1. This CDR3 comprises 14 residues. Germline V lookup: CDR1 SGHTA, CDR2 FQGNSA. Germline trimming cut 5 bases from V and 7 bases from J; bases unmatched to any gene: 9. CDR3 in amino acids: CASSISGQGLGYTF. As DNA, the CDR3 is TGTGCCAGCAGCATTTCCGGACAGGGTCTTGGCTACACCTTC.

The chain uses TRBV15 and TRBJ2-1; 16 nucleotides agree with TRBD2. CDR1 is LNHNV and CDR2 is YYDKDF in the germline V gene (reference sequence). The CDR3 is made up of 17 amino acids. Germline trimming cut 6 bases from V and 8 bases from J; bases unmatched to any gene: 10. The CDR3 is CATSINPGTSGRDEQFF. The CDR3 DNA reads as TGTGCCACCAGTATTAACCCCGGGACTAGCGGGAGGGATGAGCAGTTCTTC.

Regarding this clonotype: At one end the junction does not follow the germline gene, possibly because of a read error. This chain connects TRBV7-2 to TRBJ2-2; 7 bases agree with TRBD2. The CDR3 spans 16 residues. Germline V lookup: CDR1 SGHTA, CDR2 FQGNSA. This CDR3 reads CASSLMASGNTGELFF. The CDR3 DNA sequence: TGTGCTAGCAGCTTAATGGCTAGCGGGAACACCGGGGAGCTGTTTTTT.

The genes are TRBV19 and TRBJ1-1, with unresolved D. V gave up 3 bases and J gave up 11 bases, with 13 bases separating them. The CDR3 runs to 12 residues. Germline assignment: CDR1 LNHDA and CDR2 SQIVND (reference sequence). This chain's CDR3 is CASSISRVVAFF. CDR3 bases: TGTGCCAGTAGTATTAGTAGGGTCGTGGCTTTCTTT.

V and J are TRBV28 and TRBJ2-7; TRBD1 agrees at 9 bases. Germline CDR1 reads MDHEN; CDR2 reads SYDVKM. This CDR3 is 20 amino acids long. Trimming cost V 3 bases and J 1 base; bases outside gene matches: 19. The CDR3 is CASSLQRPGQGLVRSYEQYF. CDR3 sequence (DNA): TGTGCCAGCAGTTTGCAAAGACCGGGACAGGGTTTAGTGCGTTCCTACGAGCAGTACTTC. The complete variable domain, with remaining parts taken from reference TRBV28 and TRBJ2-7, reads DVKVTQSSRYLVKRTGEKVFLECVQDMDHENMFWYRQDPGLGLRLIYFSYDVKMKEKGDIPEGYSVSREKKERFSLILESASTNQTSMYLCASSLQRPGQGLVRSYEQYFGPGTRLTVT.

This clonotype appeared many times. This chain joins TRBV10-2 and TRBJ2-6; either TRBD1 or TRBD2 may supply D (5 bases each). V was trimmed by 6 bases and J by 0 bases, leaving 9 bases between them. CDR3 length equals 15 residues. Germline V gives CDR1 WSHSY, CDR2 SAAADI. CDR3 nucleotides: TGCGCCAGCAGGGGACCGAGCTCTGGGGCCAACGTCCTGACTTTC. Translating it yields CASRGPSSGANVLTF.

A note on this clonotype: Germline is not matched at one junction end, which may reflect a read error. The rearrangement links TRBV7-2 to TRBJ2-2, with TRBD2 identical over 10 bases. Per germline, CDR1 SGHTA and CDR2 FQGNSA. The CDR3 runs to 17 residues. The CDR3 sequence is CASSLRTSGTNTGELFF. In DNA form, the CDR3 reads TGTGCCAGCAGCTTAAGAACTAGCGGGACGAATACCGGGGAGCTGTTTTTT.

V gene TRBV6-1 combines with J gene TRBJ2-1; a weak D match, TRBD2 (5 bases). Germline-derived CDR1 and CDR2 are MNHNS and SASEGT. V gave up 10 bases and J gave up 7 bases, with 8 bases separating them. CDR3 length equals 10 residues. In DNA form, the CDR3 reads TGTGCCATAACGGGAAATGAGCAGTTCTTC. Translation gives CAITGNEQFF.

This sequence joins TRBV20-1 and TRBJ2-5, with D hard to call. This CDR3 has 12 residues. Per germline, CDR1 DFQATT and CDR2 SNEGSKA (reference sequence). V lost 6 bases and J 2 bases, leaving 10 bases between the germline ends. CDR3 sequence: CSASLSQETQYF. CDR3 coding DNA: TGCAGTGCGAGCTTAAGTCAAGAGACCCAGTACTTC.